This T cell receptor (beta chain) stems from a study of PD-L1 blockade in urothelial cancer. On the study more broadly: Blood samples contained a median about 130,000 T cells.

Trimming removed 8 bases at V and 0 bases at J, with 7 bases between. The CDR3 spans 13 residues. Per germline, CDR1 ENHRY and CDR2 SYGVKD. TCRdb's copy holds only in-frame clones and misses some; the assay was immunoSEQ multiplex PCR. Among tens of thousands of clones listed, more than 70% were seen once. Time point described: peripheral blood 6 weeks after treatment start. A total of 1 to 8 samples per patient were collected pretreatment and on-treatment. This sequence joins TRBV10-3 and TRBJ2-2, with D perhaps TRBD2 (6 bases). This material consisted of PBMCs, taken around atezolizumab (anti-PD-L1) treatment. This receptor was obtained from a man between 65 and 80 years old with urothelial cancer. DNA for the CDR3: TGTGCCATCTGGGACTCGAACACCGGGGAGCTGTTTTTT. Translation gives CAIWDSNTGELFF.